This T cell receptor (beta chain) was obtained from a study of blood T cell repertoires in COVID-19. Source study methods: Nucleated cell number was recorded as an estimate derived from reference gene primer amplification. The assay was immunoSEQ multiplex PCR, and TCRdb's table has in-frame clones only and misses some. V and J calls and clone size are those listed in that table; D and trimming were worked out from the DNA. The sample carries about 81,000 clones, around 85% recorded once. The CDR3 is 15 residues long. Trimming took 2 bases from V and 9 from J, leaving 17 bases between them. CDR1 and CDR2 (germline): MNHNS, SASEGT.

The clonotype was recovered from a woman between 70 and 85 years old with acute or convalescent COVID-19. The chain links TRBV6-1 to TRBJ2-1, with D maybe TRBD2 (6 bases). Sequencing was done on a sample of peripheral blood. The CDR3 sequence is CASSELLTEGLEQFF. The CDR3 DNA follows: TGTGCCAGCAGTGAACTTCTTACGGAGGGCCTTGAGCAGTTCTTC.